The 27 T cell receptor beta chains in this list originate from one sample, sequenced in a study of blood T cell repertoires in COVID-19 (dated by TCRdb to the early 2020s). The library relied on the immunoSEQ multiplex PCR assay. This is the immuneACCESS table as TCRdb keeps it, with only in-frame sequences that have V and J called. A part of the clones is gone; compared with another copy, unresolved V genes explain less than half, and the rest is unexplained. The sample data list about 52,000 clones, and approximately 90% of these were observed just once. The ten top clones hold 14% of the sample. The sequenced material came from peripheral blood. The receptors stem from a man between 65 and 85 years old with acute or convalescent COVID-19.

The rearrangement uses TRBV7-2 and TRBJ1-1; D not resolved. CDR3 length: 11 amino acids. V was shortened by 1 base and J by 8 bases, with 5 bases between the two germline ends. Germline loops: CDR1 SGHTA, CDR2 FQGNSA. This CDR3 is CASSLVREAFF. The CDR3 coding sequence is TGTGCCAGCAGCTTAGTCAGAGAAGCTTTCTTT. The full variable domain, with the rest looked up from reference TRBV7-2 and TRBJ1-1, is GAGVSQSPSNKVTEKGKDVELRCDPISGHTALYWYRQSLGQGLEFLIYFQGNSAPDKSGLPSDRFSAERTGGSVSTLTIQRTQQEDSAVYLCASSLVREAFFGQGTRLTVV.

The chain recombines TRBV11-2 with TRBJ2-1; 9 bases map to TRBD1. J lost 16 bases, V lost 1 base, and 14 bases had no gene match. CDR1 and CDR2 from the germline V gene are SGHAT and FQNNGV. This CDR3 contains 15 residues. CDR3 protein: CASSLVGGDRVGGFF. The DNA of the CDR3 is TGTGCCAGCAGCTTAGTCGGCGGGGACAGGGTCGGGGGATTCTTC.

This chain links TRBV15 with TRBJ1-2; unclear D gene. V lost 1 base to trimming and J lost 4 bases, with 7 bases between them. This CDR3 has 13 amino acids. CDR1 and CDR2 (germline): LNHNV, YYDKDF (reference sequence). The chain's CDR3 is CATSRGSRYGYTF. DNA for the CDR3: TGTGCCACCAGCAGAGGGTCGCGCTATGGCTACACCTTC.

The chain has TRBV28 and TRBJ2-1; TRBD1 is a possible D gene (5 bases). The CDR3 covers 12 residues. Trimming pared 4 bases from V and 7 bases from J, leaving 8 bases between. The germline V gene encodes CDR1 MDHEN and CDR2 SYDVKM. CDR3 nucleotides: TGTGCCAGCAGTTCCTACAGGAATGAGCAGTTCTTC. Protein: CASSSYRNEQFF.

The J gene is TRBJ2-2, the V gene TRBV15; 10 bases agree with TRBD2. Germline V CDR1 and CDR2: LNHNV, YYDKDF (reference sequence). After removal of 3 bases from V and 3 bases from J, the junction contained 4 bases not matched to a gene. This CDR3 is built from 16 residues. CDR3 DNA sequence: TGTGCCACCAGCAGGATAGCGGGGGGATACACCGGGGAGCTGTTTTTT. It encodes CATSRIAGGYTGELFF. Using reference TRBV15 and TRBJ2-2 for the parts outside the CDR3, the full variable domain is DAMVIQNPRYQVTQFGKPVTLSCSQTLNHNVMYWYQQKSSQAPKLLFHYYDKDFNNEADTPDNFQSRRPNTSFCFLDIRSPGLGDTAMYLCATSRIAGGYTGELFFGEGSRLTVL.

V is TRBV27 and J is TRBJ1-5; tentative D call: TRBD1 (6 bases). V was shortened by 6 bases and J by 0 bases, with 12 bases between the two germline ends. Germline V gives CDR1 MNHEY, CDR2 SMNVEV (reference sequence). There are 15 residues in the CDR3. Here the CDR3 DNA reads TGTGCCAGCAGGCCCCCAGGGGATAGCAATCAGCCCCAGCATTTT. As protein: CASRPPGDSNQPQHF.

J is TRBJ2-7 and V is TRBV19; TRBD1 matches at 8 bases. Germline V CDR1 and CDR2: LNHDA, SQIVND (reference sequence). This CDR3 has 15 residues. After removal of 3 bases from V and 1 base from J, the junction contained 5 bases not matched to a gene. The CDR3 region has the DNA TGTGCCAGTAGTATGAGGAGACAGGGGTCCTACGAGCAGTACTTC. Translation: CASSMRRQGSYEQYF. Supplemented by reference TRBV19 and TRBJ2-7, the full variable domain reads DGGITQSPKYLFRKEGQNVTLSCEQNLNHDAMYWYRQDPGQGLRLIYYSQIVNDFQKGDIAEGYSVSREKKESFPLTVTSAQKNPTAFYLCASSMRRQGSYEQYFGPGTRLTVT.

The chain has TRBV7-2 and TRBJ2-7, with D unclear. Trimming cost V 4 bases and J 3 bases, with 10 bases left between them. This CDR3 spans 13 amino acids. Germline CDR1 is SGHTA and CDR2 is FQGNSA. CDR3: CASSSQLFYEQYF. The CDR3 DNA reads as TGTGCCAGCAGCTCGCAACTATTCTACGAGCAGTACTTC.

This rearrangement joins TRBV19 to TRBJ1-5; 8 bases align to TRBD1. Germline CDR1 and CDR2: LNHDA and SQIVND (reference sequence). This CDR3 has 17 residues. The ends lost 4 bases at V and 6 bases at J; junction bases unmatched: 14. In DNA form, the CDR3 reads TGTGCCAGTAGTAGTGCCCTTCGACAGGGGTATCGTCAGCCCCAGCATTTT. This encodes CASSSALRQGYRQPQHF.

V and J are TRBV25-1 and TRBJ1-2, with D unresolved. Looked up from germline, CDR1 is MGHDK and CDR2 is SYGVNS. V lost 0 bases, J lost 4 bases, and 9 bases lay in between. The CDR3 is 14 residues long. Here the CDR3 DNA reads TGTGCCAGCAGTGAATATACGAGCCTCTATGGCTACACCTTC. It yields the protein CASSEYTSLYGYTF.

CDR3 bases: TGCGCCAGCAGCACTGGACAGAGCTCTGGGGCCAACGTCCTGACTTTC. Translating gives CASSTGQSSGANVLTF. The chain links TRBV5-1 to TRBJ2-6; tentatively, D is TRBD1 (6 bases). Germline CDR1 is SGHRS and CDR2 is YFSETQ. Between the trimmed V and J ends, which lost 4 bases and 0 bases, there was a span of 11 bases. The CDR3 is 16 residues long.

The chain is built from TRBV5-1 and TRBJ2-3, with D unclear. In germline, CDR1 is SGHRS, CDR2 YFSETQ. The V end was cut by 0 bases, the J end by 0 bases, with 8 bases between. The length of the CDR3 is 15 residues. The CDR3 DNA sequence: TGCGCCAGCAGCTTGGGAGGATCTAGCACAGATACGCAGTATTTT. Its translation: CASSLGGSSTDTQYF.

Here the CDR3 DNA reads TGTGCCAGCAGCGCGGACAGGGGGCGACTCAATGAGCAGTTCTTC. Translating gives CASSADRGRLNEQFF. The gene calls are TRBV9 and TRBJ2-1; 11 bases align to TRBD1. Germline CDR1 SGDLS, CDR2 YYNGEE. The CDR3 totals 15 residues. The J segment lost 6 bases and the V segment lost 3 bases, leaving 5 bases of the junction unmatched.

Many counts were recorded for this clone. The rearrangement uses TRBV4-1 and TRBJ1-2; 10 bases map to TRBD1. V dropped 3 bases and J dropped 5; count of bases not matched to a gene: 9. The germline V gene encodes CDR1 MGHRA and CDR2 YSYEKL. This CDR3 has 16 residues. The CDR3 nucleotides are TGCGCCAGCAGCCAGCCGGGACAGGGGCTCCAATATGGCTACACCTTC. It yields the protein CASSQPGQGLQYGYTF.

The DNA for the CDR3 is TGTGCCAGCAGTAAGGGACAGGGGCCGTACAATGAGCAGTTCTTC. Translation gives CASSKGQGPYNEQFF. The chain joins TRBV6-2 or TRBV6-3 to TRBJ2-1, with 10 bases lining up with TRBD1. Trimming removed 5 bases from V and 4 bases from J; junction bases left unmatched: 5. The CDR3 is made up of 15 amino acids. Germline V gene data show CDR1 as MNHEY and CDR2 as SVGEGT.

This clone was found once. The chain links TRBV5-1 to TRBJ1-1, with D perhaps TRBD1 (6 bases). This CDR3 has 15 residues. The germline V and J ends were trimmed by 4 bases and 0 bases, with 13 bases remaining between them. Germline CDR1 SGHRS, CDR2 YFSETQ. The CDR3 region is CASSTTQGVNTEAFF. CDR3 nucleotides: TGCGCCAGCAGCACTACACAGGGAGTGAACACTGAAGCTTTCTTT.

V is TRBV18 and J is TRBJ1-1, with D unresolved. The V end was cut by 2 bases, the J end by 1 base, with 11 bases between. The CDR3 length is 15 residues. Germline-derived CDR1 and CDR2 are KGHSH and LQKENI. CDR3 DNA sequence: TGTGCCAGCTCACCAGGGAGTGCGGGGAACACTGAAGCTTTCTTT. Amino acids: CASSPGSAGNTEAFF.

V gene TRBV29-1 combines with J gene TRBJ1-6; D is unclear. Trimming took off 3 bases at V and 14 bases at J, with 11 bases between the two ends. The CDR3 sequence is 11 residues long. CDR1 SQVTM and CDR2 ANQGSEA come from the germline V gene. CDR3 bases: TGCAGCGTTGACTCCGGCGGGACCCTCCACTTT. Amino acids: CSVDSGGTLHF.

The chain is built from TRBV19 and TRBJ1-1; TRBD1 agrees at 9 bases. CDR1 and CDR2 from the germline V gene are LNHDA and SQIVND (reference sequence). The CDR3 length is 17 residues. V lost 5 bases to trimming and J lost 0 bases; unmatched junction nucleotides: 10. CDR3 nucleotide sequence: TGTGCCAGTAGTGCAACAGGGGGCGGCGGTTTGAACACTGAAGCTTTCTTT. Translation: CASSATGGGGLNTEAFF.

V is TRBV5-1 and J is TRBJ1-1, with a tentative D call TRBD1 (6 bases). The CDR3 consists of 14 residues. Trimming took off 5 bases at V and 0 bases at J, with 11 bases between the two ends. The germline gives CDR1 SGHRS, CDR2 YFSETQ. The CDR3 loop is CASSREGVNTEAFF. The CDR3 nucleotides are TGCGCCAGCAGTCGAGAGGGGGTGAACACTGAAGCTTTCTTT.

V usage is TRBV28 and J usage is TRBJ1-4; D is uncertain. V was trimmed by 2 bases and J by 1 base, leaving 5 bases between them. The CDR3 is 14 amino acids. Germline V lookup: CDR1 MDHEN, CDR2 SYDVKM. The CDR3 sequence is CASSLEGTNEKLFF. CDR3 DNA: TGTGCCAGCAGTTTAGAGGGAACTAATGAAAAACTGTTTTTT.

The chain has TRBV19 and TRBJ1-5; weak D call: TRBD1 (5 bases). The CDR3 has 13 amino acids. Germline loops: CDR1 LNHDA, CDR2 SQIVND (reference sequence). V gave up 5 bases and J gave up 4 bases, with 9 bases separating them. DNA of the CDR3: TGTGCCAGTAGTTTACGACAGAATCAGCCCCAGCATTTT. Amino acid sequence: CASSLRQNQPQHF.

V usage is TRBV4-3 and J usage is TRBJ1-1, with unresolved D. CDR3 length equals 16 residues. Deletions cut 0 bases from V and 1 base from J, with 12 bases between. The V gene's germline CDR1 is LGHNA and CDR2 YSLEER. The CDR3 DNA sequence: TGCGCCAGCAGCCAAGATCTGCGGCTGGGGAACACTGAAGCTTTCTTT. Encoded protein: CASSQDLRLGNTEAFF.

This chain connects TRBV5-1 to TRBJ2-1, with 7 bases lining up with TRBD2. V trimming: 0 bases; J trimming: 3 bases; junction bases outside the gene matches: 6. The CDR3 consists of 16 residues. CDR1 SGHRS and CDR2 YFSETQ come from the germline V gene. CDR3 in amino acids: CASSLASGGNYNEQFF. CDR3 nucleotides: TGCGCCAGCAGCTTGGCCTCCGGGGGGAACTACAATGAGCAGTTCTTC.

CDR3 DNA sequence: TGTGCCAGCAGCCGGGACAGGTCTAATGAAAAACTGTTTTTT. Its protein product is CASSRDRSNEKLFF. The chain recombines TRBV6-5 with TRBJ1-4; 8 bases map to TRBD1. With 6 bases clipped from V and 3 bases from J, the junction kept 3 bases outside the gene matches. The CDR3 has 14 amino acids. Germline assignment: CDR1 MNHEY and CDR2 SVGAGI.

J is TRBJ2-7 and V is TRBV6-2 or TRBV6-3; 8 bases are a match to TRBD2. The CDR3 covers 13 residues. V lost 5 bases and J lost 2; bases outside the gene matches: 2. From germline, CDR1 is MNHEY and CDR2 SVGEGT. CDR3 sequence: CASSNSGAYEQYV. CDR3 in DNA: TGTGCCAGCAGTAATAGCGGGGCCTACGAGCAGTACGTC.

The chain joins TRBV5-1 to TRBJ2-7; 7 bases are shared with TRBD2. The CDR3 sequence is 15 residues long. Looked up from germline, CDR1 is SGHRS and CDR2 is YFSETQ. With V trimmed by 4 bases and J by 1 base, 8 bases remained unmatched. This chain's CDR3 is CASSAASGPSYEQYF. CDR3 bases: TGCGCCAGCAGCGCCGCTAGCGGACCGTCCTACGAGCAGTACTTC.